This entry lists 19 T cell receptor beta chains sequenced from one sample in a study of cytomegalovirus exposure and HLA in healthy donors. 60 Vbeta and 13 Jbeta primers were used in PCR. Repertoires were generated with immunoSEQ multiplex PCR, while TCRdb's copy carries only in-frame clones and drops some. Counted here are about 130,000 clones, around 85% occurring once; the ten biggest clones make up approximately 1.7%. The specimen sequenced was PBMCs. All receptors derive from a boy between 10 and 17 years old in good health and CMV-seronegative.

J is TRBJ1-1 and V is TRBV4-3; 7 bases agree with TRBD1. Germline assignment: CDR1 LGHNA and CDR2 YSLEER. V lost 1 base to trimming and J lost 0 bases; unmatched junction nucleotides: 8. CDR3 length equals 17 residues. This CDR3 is CASSQVGTDLMNTEAFF. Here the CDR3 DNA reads TGCGCCAGCAGCCAAGTAGGGACAGATCTAATGAACACTGAAGCTTTCTTT.

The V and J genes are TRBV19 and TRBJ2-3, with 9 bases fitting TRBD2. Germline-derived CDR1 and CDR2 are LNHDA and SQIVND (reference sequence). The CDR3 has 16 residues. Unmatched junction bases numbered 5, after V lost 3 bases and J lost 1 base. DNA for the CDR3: TGTGCCAGTAGTATCAGACTAGCGGAGGGCACAGATACGCAGTATTTT. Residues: CASSIRLAEGTDTQYF.

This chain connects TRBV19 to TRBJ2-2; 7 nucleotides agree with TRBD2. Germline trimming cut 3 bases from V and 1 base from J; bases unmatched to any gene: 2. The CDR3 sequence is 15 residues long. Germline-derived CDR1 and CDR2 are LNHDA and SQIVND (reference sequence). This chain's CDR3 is CASSIAGENTGELFF. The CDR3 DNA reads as TGTGCCAGTAGTATTGCGGGAGAGAACACCGGGGAGCTGTTTTTT. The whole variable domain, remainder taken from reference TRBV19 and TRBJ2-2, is DGGITQSPKYLFRKEGQNVTLSCEQNLNHDAMYWYRQDPGQGLRLIYYSQIVNDFQKGDIAEGYSVSREKKESFPLTVTSAQKNPTAFYLCASSIAGENTGELFFGEGSRLTVL.

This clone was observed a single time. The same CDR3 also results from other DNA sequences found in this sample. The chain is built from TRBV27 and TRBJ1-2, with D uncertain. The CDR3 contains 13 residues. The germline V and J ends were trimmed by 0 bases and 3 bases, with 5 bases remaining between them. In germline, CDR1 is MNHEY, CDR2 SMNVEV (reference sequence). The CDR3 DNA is TGTGCCAGCAGTTTATCCGGGGACTATGGCTACACCTTC. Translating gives CASSLSGDYGYTF.

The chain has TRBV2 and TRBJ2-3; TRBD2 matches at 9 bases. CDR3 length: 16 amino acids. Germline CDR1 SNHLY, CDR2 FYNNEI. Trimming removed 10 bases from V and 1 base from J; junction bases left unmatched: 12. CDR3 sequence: CAKHIGVAGGTDTQYF. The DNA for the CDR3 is TGTGCCAAACACATTGGGGTAGCGGGAGGCACAGATACGCAGTATTTT.

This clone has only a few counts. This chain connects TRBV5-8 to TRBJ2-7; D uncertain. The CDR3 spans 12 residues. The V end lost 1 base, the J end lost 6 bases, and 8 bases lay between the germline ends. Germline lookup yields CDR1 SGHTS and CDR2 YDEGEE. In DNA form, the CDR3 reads TGTGCCAGCAGCTTGACCCGCGGCGAGCAGTACTTC. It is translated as CASSLTRGEQYF.

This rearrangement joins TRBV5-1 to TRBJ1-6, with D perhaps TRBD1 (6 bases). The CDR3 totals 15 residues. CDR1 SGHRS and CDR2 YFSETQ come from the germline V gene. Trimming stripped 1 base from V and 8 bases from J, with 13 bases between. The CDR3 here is CASSLKGQSDSPLHF. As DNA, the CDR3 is TGCGCCAGCAGCTTGAAAGGACAGTCAGATTCACCCCTCCACTTT.

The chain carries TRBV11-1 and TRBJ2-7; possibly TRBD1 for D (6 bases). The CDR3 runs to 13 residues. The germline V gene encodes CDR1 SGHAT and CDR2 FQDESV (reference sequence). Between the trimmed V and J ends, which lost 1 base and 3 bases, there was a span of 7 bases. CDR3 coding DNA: TGTGCCAGCAGCTTAGACAGGGTCTACGAGCAGTACTTC. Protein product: CASSLDRVYEQYF.

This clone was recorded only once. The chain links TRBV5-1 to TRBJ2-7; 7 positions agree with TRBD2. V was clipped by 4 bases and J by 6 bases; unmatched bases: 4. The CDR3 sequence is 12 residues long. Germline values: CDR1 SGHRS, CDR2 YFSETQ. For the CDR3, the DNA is TGCGCCAGCAGCCCGGGGGGTTCCGAGCAGTACTTC. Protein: CASSPGGSEQYF.

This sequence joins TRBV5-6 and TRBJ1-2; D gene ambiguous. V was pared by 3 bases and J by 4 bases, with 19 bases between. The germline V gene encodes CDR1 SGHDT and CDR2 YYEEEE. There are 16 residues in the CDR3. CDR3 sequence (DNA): TGTGCCAGCAGCTCGGTCGGGTTGCTCGTCTCCTATGGCTACACCTTC. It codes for CASSSVGLLVSYGYTF.

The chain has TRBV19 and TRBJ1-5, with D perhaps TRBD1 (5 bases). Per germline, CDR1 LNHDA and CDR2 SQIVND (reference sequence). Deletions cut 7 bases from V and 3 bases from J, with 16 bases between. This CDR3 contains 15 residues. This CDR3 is CASMGGRVNNQPQHF. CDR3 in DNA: TGTGCCAGTATGGGAGGCAGGGTCAACAATCAGCCCCAGCATTTT.

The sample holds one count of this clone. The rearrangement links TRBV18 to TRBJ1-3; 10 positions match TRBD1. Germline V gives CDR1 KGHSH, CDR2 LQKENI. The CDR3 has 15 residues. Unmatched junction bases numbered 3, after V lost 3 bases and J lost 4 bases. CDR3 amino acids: CASSPGQGIGNTIYF. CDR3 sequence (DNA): TGTGCCAGCTCACCGGGACAGGGGATAGGAAACACCATATATTTT.

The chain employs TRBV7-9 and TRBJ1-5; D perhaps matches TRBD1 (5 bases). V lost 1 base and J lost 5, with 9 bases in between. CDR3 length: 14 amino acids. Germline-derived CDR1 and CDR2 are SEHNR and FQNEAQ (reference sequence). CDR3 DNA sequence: TGTGCCAGCAGCTTAGGCGGGGGGGATCAGCCCCAGCATTTT. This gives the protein CASSLGGGDQPQHF.

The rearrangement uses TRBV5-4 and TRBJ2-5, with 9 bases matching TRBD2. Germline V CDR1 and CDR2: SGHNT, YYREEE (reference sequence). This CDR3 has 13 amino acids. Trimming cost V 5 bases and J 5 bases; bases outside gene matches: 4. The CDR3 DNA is TGTGCCAGCAGGTTAGCGGGAGCCGAGACCCAGTACTTC. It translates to CASRLAGAETQYF.

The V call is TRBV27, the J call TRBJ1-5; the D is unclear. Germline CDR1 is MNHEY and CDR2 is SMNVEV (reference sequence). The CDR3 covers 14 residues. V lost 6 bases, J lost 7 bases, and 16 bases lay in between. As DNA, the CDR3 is TGTGCCAGCAGCCAACATCTCCCCGGGCAGCCCCAGCATTTT. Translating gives CASSQHLPGQPQHF.

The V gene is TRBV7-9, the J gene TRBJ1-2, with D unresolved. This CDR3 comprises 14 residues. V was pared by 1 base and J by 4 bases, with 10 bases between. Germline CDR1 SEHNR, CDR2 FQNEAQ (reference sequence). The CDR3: CASSLGGRSYGYTF. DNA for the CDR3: TGTGCCAGCAGCTTAGGCGGCAGAAGCTATGGCTACACCTTC.

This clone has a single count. CDR3: CASSDGHLLRPDNYGYTF. In nucleotides, the CDR3 is TGCGCCAGCAGTGACGGACATCTTTTAAGACCGGACAACTATGGCTACACCTTC. The rearrangement uses TRBV10-1 and TRBJ1-2, with a tentative D call TRBD1 (5 bases). The length of the CDR3 is 18 residues. V lost 3 bases to trimming and J lost 2 bases, with 22 bases between them. Germline V gene lookup returns CDR1 WNHNN and CDR2 SYGVQD (reference sequence).

The CDR3 sequence: CASSLDGDRGYEQYF. The DNA for the CDR3 is TGCGCCAGCAGCTTGGATGGGGACAGGGGCTACGAGCAGTACTTC. The chain is built from TRBV5-1 and TRBJ2-7; 10 nucleotides align to TRBD1. This CDR3 is built from 15 residues. Unmatched junction bases numbered 3, after V lost 0 bases and J lost 3 bases. Germline V gene lookup returns CDR1 SGHRS and CDR2 YFSETQ.

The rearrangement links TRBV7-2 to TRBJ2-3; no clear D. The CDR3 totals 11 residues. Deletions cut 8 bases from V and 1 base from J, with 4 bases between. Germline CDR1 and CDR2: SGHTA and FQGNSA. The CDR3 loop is CASVGTDTQYF. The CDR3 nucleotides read TGTGCCAGCGTAGGCACAGATACGCAGTATTTT.